The entry below describes one TCR beta chain. This CDR3 region has 17 residues. CDR1 and CDR2 (germline): DFQATT, SNEGSKA (reference sequence). V was trimmed by 0 bases and J by 0 bases, leaving 12 bases between them. The sample belongs to a study of patients and donors after allogeneic stem cell transplantation. TCRdb recomputed calls from the RT-PCR reads with MiXCR, one row per CDR3 protein. The table lists tens of thousands of distinct CDR3 sequences, roughly 48% of them singletons. Input material: blood, either unsorted or a sorted T cell fraction (not recorded which). This receptor was obtained from a human donor who was either an allogeneic HSCT recipient or a stem cell or donor lymphocyte infusion donor (not recorded which). It is not recorded whose cells these are; they may come from a transplant donor. The V gene is TRBV20-1, the J gene TRBJ1-6; the D gene is possibly TRBD1 (5 bases). The CDR3 protein is CSAREPGQISYNSPLHF. CDR3 nucleotides: TGCAGTGCTAGAGAACCGGGGCAGATCTCCTATAATTCACCCCTCCACTTT.